This T cell receptor beta chain was found in a study of cytomegalovirus exposure and HLA in healthy donors. General study points: Some V segments, including TRBV6-2 and TRBV6-3, were excluded as indistinguishable. Follow-up analysis seemed to connect common viral pathogens with several of the most significant clusters identified.

Use of 60 Vbeta and 13 Jbeta primers characterized the PCR. Sequenced by immunoSEQ multiplex PCR; TCRdb stores in-frame clones only, minus some. The sample lists more than 130,000 clones, roughly 77% occurring once. The germline V gene has CDR1 SGHDT and CDR2 YYEEEE. The CDR3 extends over 15 amino acids. Trimming shortened V by 2 bases and J by 5 bases, and 16 bases separated the two germline ends. This clone occurred many times. Its matching antigen is unknown. Input material: PBMCs. The clonotype was recovered from a man aged 30 to 45 in good health and CMV-seronegative. The chain couples TRBV5-6 to TRBJ1-1; no firm D call. The CDR3 nucleotides read TGTGCCAGCAGCTTTTTGTCTGGAACGGGAACTGAAGCTTTCTTT. As protein: CASSFLSGTGTEAFF.